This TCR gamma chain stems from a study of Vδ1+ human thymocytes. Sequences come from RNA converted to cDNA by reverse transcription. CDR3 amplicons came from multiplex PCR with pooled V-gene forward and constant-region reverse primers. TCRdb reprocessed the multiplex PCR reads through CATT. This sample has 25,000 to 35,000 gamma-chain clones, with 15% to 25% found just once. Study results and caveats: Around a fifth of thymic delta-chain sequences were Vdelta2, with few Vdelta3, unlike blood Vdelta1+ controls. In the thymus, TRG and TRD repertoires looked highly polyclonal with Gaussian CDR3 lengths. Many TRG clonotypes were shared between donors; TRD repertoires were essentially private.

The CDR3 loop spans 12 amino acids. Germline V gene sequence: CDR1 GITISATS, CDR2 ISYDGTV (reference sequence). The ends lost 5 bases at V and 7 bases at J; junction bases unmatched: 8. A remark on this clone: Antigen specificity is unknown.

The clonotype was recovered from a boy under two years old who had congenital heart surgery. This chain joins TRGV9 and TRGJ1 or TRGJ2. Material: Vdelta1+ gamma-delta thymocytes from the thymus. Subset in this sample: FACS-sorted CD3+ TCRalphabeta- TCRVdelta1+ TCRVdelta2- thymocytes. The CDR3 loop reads CALWGRRYKKLF. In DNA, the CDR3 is TGTGCCTTGTGGGGCCGCCGGTATAAGAAACTCTTT.